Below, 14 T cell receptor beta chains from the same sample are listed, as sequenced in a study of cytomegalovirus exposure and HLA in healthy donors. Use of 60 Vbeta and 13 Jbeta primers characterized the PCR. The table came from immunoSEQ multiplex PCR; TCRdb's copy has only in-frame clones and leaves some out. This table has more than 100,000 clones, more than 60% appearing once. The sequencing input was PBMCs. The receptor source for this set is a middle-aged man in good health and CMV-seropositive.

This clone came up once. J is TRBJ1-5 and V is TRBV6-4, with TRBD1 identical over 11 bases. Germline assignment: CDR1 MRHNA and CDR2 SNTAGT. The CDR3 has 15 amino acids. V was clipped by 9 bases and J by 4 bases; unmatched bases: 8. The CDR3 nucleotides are TGTGCCAGACCGGACAGGGGGCATGAGAATCAGCCCCAGCATTTT. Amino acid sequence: CARPDRGHENQPQHF.

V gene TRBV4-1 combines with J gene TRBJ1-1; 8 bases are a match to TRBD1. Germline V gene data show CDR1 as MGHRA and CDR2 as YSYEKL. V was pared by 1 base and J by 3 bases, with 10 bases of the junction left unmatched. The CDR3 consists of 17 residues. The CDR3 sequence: CASSQGLLDRGYTEAFF. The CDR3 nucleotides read TGCGCCAGCAGCCAAGGGTTACTTGACAGGGGTTACACTGAAGCTTTCTTT.

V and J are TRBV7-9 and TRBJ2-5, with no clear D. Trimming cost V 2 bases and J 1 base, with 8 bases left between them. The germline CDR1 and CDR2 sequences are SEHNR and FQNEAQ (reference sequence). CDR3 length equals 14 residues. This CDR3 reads CASSLPKLQETQYF. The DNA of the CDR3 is TGTGCCAGCAGCTTACCAAAACTCCAAGAGACCCAGTACTTC.

The CDR3 region has the DNA TGCGCCAGCAGTGAGTCGACAGAGGGCTACACCTTC. Translation: CASSESTEGYTF. J is TRBJ1-2 and V is TRBV10-2; D may be TRBD1 (5 bases). The germline V gene encodes CDR1 WSHSY and CDR2 SAAADI. The CDR3 totals 12 residues. V dropped 0 bases and J dropped 8 bases, with 7 bases sitting between them.

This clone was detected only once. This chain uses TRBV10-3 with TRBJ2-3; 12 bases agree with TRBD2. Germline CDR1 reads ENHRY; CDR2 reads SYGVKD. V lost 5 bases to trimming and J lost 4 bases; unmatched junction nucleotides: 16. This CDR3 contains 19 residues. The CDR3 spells CAISTSRLAGGQGADTQYF. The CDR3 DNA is TGTGCCATCAGTACGAGTCGCCTAGCGGGAGGGCAGGGCGCAGATACGCAGTATTTT.

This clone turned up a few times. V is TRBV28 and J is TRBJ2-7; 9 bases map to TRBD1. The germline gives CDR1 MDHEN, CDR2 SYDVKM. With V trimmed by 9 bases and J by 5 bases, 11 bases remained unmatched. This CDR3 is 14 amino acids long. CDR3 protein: CASCGGTGFNEQYF. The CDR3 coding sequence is TGTGCCAGTTGTGGGGGGACAGGGTTCAACGAGCAGTACTTC.

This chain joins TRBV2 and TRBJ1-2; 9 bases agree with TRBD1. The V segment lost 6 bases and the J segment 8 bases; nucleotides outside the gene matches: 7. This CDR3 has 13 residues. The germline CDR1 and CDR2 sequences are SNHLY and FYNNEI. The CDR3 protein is CASRDRGRRGYTF. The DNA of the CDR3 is TGTGCCAGCAGGGACAGGGGAAGAAGAGGCTACACCTTC.

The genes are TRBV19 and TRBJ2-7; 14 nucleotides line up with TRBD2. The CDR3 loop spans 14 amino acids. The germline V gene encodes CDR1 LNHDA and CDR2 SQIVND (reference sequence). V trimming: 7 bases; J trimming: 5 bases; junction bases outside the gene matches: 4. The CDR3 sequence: CASMGLAGVDEQYF. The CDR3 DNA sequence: TGTGCCAGTATGGGACTAGCGGGAGTCGACGAGCAGTACTTC.

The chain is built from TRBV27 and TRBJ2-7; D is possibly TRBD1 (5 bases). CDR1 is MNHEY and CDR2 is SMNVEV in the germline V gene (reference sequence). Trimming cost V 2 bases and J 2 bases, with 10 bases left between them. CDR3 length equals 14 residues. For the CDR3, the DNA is TGTGCCAGCAGTTTAATGGGGCAGGCCTACGAGCAGTACTTC. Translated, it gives CASSLMGQAYEQYF.

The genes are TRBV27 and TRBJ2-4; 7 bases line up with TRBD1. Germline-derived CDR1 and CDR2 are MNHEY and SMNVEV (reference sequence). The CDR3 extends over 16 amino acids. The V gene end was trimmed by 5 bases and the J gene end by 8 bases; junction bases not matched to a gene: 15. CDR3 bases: TGTGCCAGCAGTCTTCTTGGCCCACAGGGGTTGCACATTCAGTACTTC. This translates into CASSLLGPQGLHIQYF.

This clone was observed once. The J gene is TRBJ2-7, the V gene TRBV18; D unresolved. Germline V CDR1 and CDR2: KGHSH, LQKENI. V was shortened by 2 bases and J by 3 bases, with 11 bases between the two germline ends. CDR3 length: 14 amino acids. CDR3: CASSPGLQNYEQYF. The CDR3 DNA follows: TGTGCCAGCTCACCAGGTCTACAGAACTACGAGCAGTACTTC.

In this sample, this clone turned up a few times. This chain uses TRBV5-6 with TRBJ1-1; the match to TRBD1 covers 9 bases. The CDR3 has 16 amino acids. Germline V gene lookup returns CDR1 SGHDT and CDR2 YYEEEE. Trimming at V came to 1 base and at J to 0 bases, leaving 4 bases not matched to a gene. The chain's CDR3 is CASSLPGQGLNTEAFF. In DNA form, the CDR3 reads TGTGCCAGCAGCTTGCCGGGACAGGGCCTGAACACTGAAGCTTTCTTT.

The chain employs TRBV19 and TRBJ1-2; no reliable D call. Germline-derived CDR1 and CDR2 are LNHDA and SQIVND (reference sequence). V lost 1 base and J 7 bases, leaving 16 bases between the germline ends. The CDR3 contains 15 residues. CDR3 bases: TGTGCCAGTAGTATAGGGTCGGGGATGGAAGCTGGCTACACCTTC. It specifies CASSIGSGMEAGYTF.

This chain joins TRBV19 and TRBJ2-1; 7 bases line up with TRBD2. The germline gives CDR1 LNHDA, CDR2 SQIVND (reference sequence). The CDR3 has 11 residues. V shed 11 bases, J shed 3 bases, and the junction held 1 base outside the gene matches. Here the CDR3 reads CAAGVYNEQFF. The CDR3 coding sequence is TGTGCCGCGGGAGTCTACAATGAGCAGTTCTTC.